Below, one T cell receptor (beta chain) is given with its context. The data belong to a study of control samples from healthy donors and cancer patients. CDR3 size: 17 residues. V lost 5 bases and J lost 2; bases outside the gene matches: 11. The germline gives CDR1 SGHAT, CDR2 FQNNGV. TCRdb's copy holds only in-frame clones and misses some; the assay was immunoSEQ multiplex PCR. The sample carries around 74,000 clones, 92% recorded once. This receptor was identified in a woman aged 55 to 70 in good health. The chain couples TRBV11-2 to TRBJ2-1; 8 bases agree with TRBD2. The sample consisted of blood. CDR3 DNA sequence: TGTGCCAGCAGCCTATCCACAGCGGGAGATCCCTACAATGAGCAGTTCTTC. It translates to CASSLSTAGDPYNEQFF.